One sample yielded the 31 T cell receptor beta chains listed below, sequenced in a study of regulatory T cells in long-lasting Graves disease. Documented time point: newly diagnosed GD, antithyroid drugs for less than 3 months. PBMCs were the source of the RNA used for TCR sequencing. iRepertoire HTBI primers and Arm-PCR of CDR3 regions built TCR beta libraries. TCRdb reprocessed the multiplex PCR reads via MiXCR and lists one record per CDR3 protein. Of under 300,000 distinct CDR3 sequences in the sample, around 18% were seen once. These records were also assigned to another study, of T cells in Graves' hyperthyroidism and ophthalmopathy.

The input for sequencing was peripheral blood mononuclear cells (PBMCs), taken at new diagnosis, from a patient treated with antithyroid drugs. These receptors were obtained from a woman aged 25 to 39 with Graves disease.

This clonotype was detected only a few times. A much larger clone differs by one base, so this may be a read error. The V call is TRBV6-1, the J call TRBJ2-5; the D is unclear. The V end lost 4 bases, the J end lost 5 bases, and 11 bases lay between the germline ends. This CDR3 comprises 13 residues. Looked up from germline, CDR1 is MNHNS and CDR2 is SASEGT. CDR3 region: CASSANLDETQYF. DNA of the CDR3: TGTGCCAGCAGTGCAAACCTCGACGAGACCCAGTACTTC.

This clonotype has ten or more counts. The chain links TRBV3-1 to TRBJ1-1; D call uncertain. CDR3 length: 12 amino acids. The V and J ends lost 4 bases and 8 bases respectively, with 11 bases between them. CDR1 is LGHDT, CDR2 YNNKEL, per germline (reference sequence). CDR3 in DNA: TGTGCCAGCAGCCCCGCGGCGGGAGAAGCTTTCTTT. Its translation: CASSPAAGEAFF.

The rearrangement uses TRBV20-1 and TRBJ2-7, with 7 bases matching TRBD1. V lost 0 bases to trimming and J lost 2 bases; unmatched junction nucleotides: 4. Germline CDR1 and CDR2: DFQATT and SNEGSKA (reference sequence). The CDR3 covers 14 residues. CDR3 loop: CSARDGTEPYEQYF. As DNA, the CDR3 is TGCAGTGCTAGAGACGGGACAGAACCCTACGAGCAGTACTTC.

On this clonotype itself: An end of the junction does not agree with germline; a read error may underlie this. The J gene is TRBJ2-1, the V gene TRBV11-2, with D unresolved. Per the germline V gene, CDR1 is SGHAT and CDR2 is FQNNGV. This CDR3 comprises 13 residues. The CDR3 coding sequence is TGTGCCAGCAGCTACACGACTGACAATGATCAGTTCTTC. This encodes CASSYTTDNDQFF.

The genes are TRBV10-1 and TRBJ1-2; a possible D gene is TRBD1 (5 bases). CDR3 length equals 12 residues. The ends were cut back, 3 bases at V and 7 bases at J, with 9 bases in the middle. CDR1 is WNHNN, CDR2 SYGVQD, per germline (reference sequence). CDR3 nucleotide sequence: TGCGCCAGCAGTGAAGGGGACTTTGGCTACACCTTC. Its protein is CASSEGDFGYTF.

This clonotype was detected ten times or more. The J gene is TRBJ2-3, the V gene TRBV6-1; the D is unclear. The germline V gene encodes CDR1 MNHNS and CDR2 SASEGT. The CDR3 has 15 residues. Between the trimmed V and J ends, which lost 4 bases and 5 bases, there was a span of 16 bases. CDR3: CASSARRALGDTQYF. CDR3 DNA sequence: TGTGCCAGCAGTGCAAGAAGGGCATTGGGAGATACGCAGTATTTT.

This clonotype was recorded at least ten times. This chain connects TRBV7-4 to TRBJ2-7, with TRBD1 matching over 8 bases. Unmatched junction bases numbered 13, after V lost 5 bases and J lost 7 bases. CDR3 length: 15 residues. Germline V gives CDR1 SGHVT, CDR2 SQSDAQ. The CDR3 bases are TGTGCCAGCAGCCTGAAGAGGGACAGGTCGCGAGAGCAGTACTTC. It specifies CASSLKRDRSREQYF.

This clonotype showed up many times. The chain recombines TRBV2 with TRBJ2-1; possible D gene TRBD1, 5 bases. The V gene's germline CDR1 is SNHLY and CDR2 FYNNEI. CDR3 length equals 13 residues. V was shortened by 4 bases and J by 5 bases, with 9 bases between the two germline ends. CDR3 sequence reads: CASSVARDNEQFF. The CDR3, as DNA: TGTGCCAGCAGTGTAGCCAGGGACAATGAGCAGTTCTTC.

This clonotype turned up a few times. This sequence joins TRBV6-1 and TRBJ1-5; D remains ambiguous. The CDR3 is 13 residues long. From germline, CDR1 is MNHNS and CDR2 SASEGT. Trimming took 3 bases from V and 5 from J, leaving 8 bases between them. The DNA for the CDR3 is TGTGCCAGCAGTGAGTCCGGAGATCAGCCCCAGCATTTT. As protein: CASSESGDQPQHF.

This clonotype was observed many times. The chain joins TRBV20-1 to TRBJ1-1; no definite D call. This CDR3 region has 14 residues. Trimming removed 3 bases from V and 3 bases from J, with 14 bases in between. CDR1 and CDR2 from the germline V gene are DFQATT and SNEGSKA (reference sequence). The CDR3 spells CSARKYRLDTEAFF. The CDR3 coding sequence is TGCAGTGCTAGGAAGTATCGTCTGGACACTGAAGCTTTCTTT.

In this sample, this clonotype turned up many times. V gene TRBV7-9 combines with J gene TRBJ2-4; 8 positions agree with TRBD2. Germline CDR1 and CDR2: SEHNR and FQNEAQ (reference sequence). This CDR3 is built from 18 residues. V lost 4 bases, J lost 2 bases, and 13 bases stayed unmatched. The chain's CDR3 is CASSYSFGGGLTKNIQYF. DNA of the CDR3: TGTGCCAGCAGCTACAGTTTTGGCGGGGGGCTAACCAAAAACATTCAGTACTTC. The entire variable domain, with the rest obtained from reference TRBV7-9 and TRBJ2-4, is as follows: DTGVSQNPRHKITKRGQNVTFRCDPISEHNRLYWYRQTLGQGPEFLTYFQNEAQLEKSRLLSDRFSAERPKGSFSTLEIQRTEQGDSAMYLCASSYSFGGGLTKNIQYFGAGTRLSVL.

This clonotype was detected only a few times. The chain couples TRBV7-2 to TRBJ2-3; 12 bases fit TRBD2. The CDR3 has 18 residues. Trimming at V came to 5 bases and at J to 0 bases, leaving 9 bases not matched to a gene. Germline loops: CDR1 SGHTA, CDR2 FQGNSA. This CDR3 is CASSKAASGGASTDTQYF. CDR3 nucleotide sequence: TGTGCCAGCAGCAAAGCGGCTAGCGGGGGGGCCAGCACAGATACGCAGTATTTT.

Many counts were recorded for this clonotype. The chain's CDR3 is CASSQDYTGSDEQFF. The CDR3, as DNA: TGTGCCAGCAGCCAAGATTATACAGGGTCAGATGAGCAGTTCTTC. The gene calls are TRBV3-1 and TRBJ2-1; possibly TRBD1 for D (6 bases). The CDR3 consists of 15 residues. Looked up from germline, CDR1 is LGHDT and CDR2 is YNNKEL (reference sequence). The ends were cut back, 0 bases at V and 8 bases at J, with 14 bases in the middle.

This clonotype occurred many times. The CDR3 DNA follows: TGTGCCAGCAGTGAAGCGTTGGGGGGCTGGTATGGCTACACCTTC. Translating it yields CASSEALGGWYGYTF. V and J are TRBV6-1 and TRBJ1-2; maybe TRBD1 (6 bases). Germline CDR1 and CDR2: MNHNS and SASEGT. The V end lost 0 bases, the J end lost 5 bases, and 13 bases lay between the germline ends. The CDR3 contains 15 residues.

This clonotype was recorded many times. The J gene is TRBJ2-7, the V gene TRBV2; D call uncertain. CDR3 length equals 16 residues. Germline CDR1 is SNHLY and CDR2 is FYNNEI. V gave up 2 bases and J gave up 3 bases, with 17 bases separating them. The CDR3 reads CASSEIFTVQHYEQYF. The CDR3 bases are TGTGCCAGCAGTGAAATTTTTACAGTCCAACACTACGAGCAGTACTTC.

The table lists this clonotype with many counts. V gene TRBV5-8 combines with J gene TRBJ1-6; D not resolved. Germline V gene sequence: CDR1 SGHTS, CDR2 YDEGEE. V gave up 4 bases and J gave up 4 bases, with 12 bases separating them. This CDR3 comprises 15 residues. CDR3 sequence (DNA): TGTGCCAGCAGCGACGCGGGGAAATATAATTCACCCCTCCACTTT. It yields the protein CASSDAGKYNSPLHF. Full variable domain (remainder filled in from reference TRBV5-8 and TRBJ1-6): EAGVTQSPTHLIKTRGQQATLRCSPISGHTSVYWYQQALGLGLQFLLWYDEGEERNRGNFPPRFSGRQFPNYSSELNVNALELEDSALYLCASSDAGKYNSPLHFGNGTRLTVT.

In this sample, this clonotype turned up many times. The V and J genes are TRBV9 and TRBJ2-2; 7 nucleotides line up with TRBD2. CDR3 size: 15 residues. Germline V gene lookup returns CDR1 SGDLS and CDR2 YYNGEE. V was pared by 4 bases and J by 2 bases, with 5 bases of the junction left unmatched. The chain's CDR3 is CASSRSGDNTGELFF. The CDR3 DNA reads as TGTGCCAGCAGCCGCAGCGGGGACAACACCGGGGAGCTGTTTTTT.

V is TRBV6-1 and J is TRBJ1-1; no clear D. Per the germline V gene, CDR1 is MNHNS and CDR2 is SASEGT. The CDR3 runs 13 residues. Trimming left V 6 bases short and J 1 base short, with 9 bases between. The CDR3 spells CASRPRWNTEAFF. The CDR3 DNA follows: TGTGCCAGCAGACCTCGGTGGAACACTGAAGCTTTCTTT.

V gene TRBV7-9 combines with J gene TRBJ1-2; D gene uncertain. Germline V CDR1 and CDR2: SEHNR, FQNEAQ (reference sequence). V was trimmed by 1 base and J by 8 bases, leaving 14 bases between them. The CDR3 has 14 amino acids. CDR3 amino acids: CASSLGADLGGYTF. The CDR3, as DNA: TGTGCCAGCAGCTTAGGGGCCGACCTCGGGGGCTACACCTTC.

This clonotype was picked up a small number of times. This rearrangement joins TRBV19 to TRBJ1-1, with D possibly matching TRBD1 (6 bases). Germline CDR1 is LNHDA and CDR2 is SQIVND (reference sequence). Deletions cut 5 bases from V and 10 bases from J, with 20 bases between. This CDR3 region has 14 residues. In nucleotides, the CDR3 is TGTGCCAGTAGTTTGCTCAGGGGCCGCGGGGGAGCTTTCTTT. It specifies CASSLLRGRGGAFF.

This chain uses TRBV3-1 with TRBJ2-3; D unclear. The V gene's germline CDR1 is LGHDT and CDR2 YNNKEL (reference sequence). Trimming cost V 4 bases and J 4 bases, with 12 bases left between them. This CDR3 is built from 14 residues. The DNA of the CDR3 is TGTGCCAGCAGCCCCCTCGCCGCGGCAGATACGCAGTATTTT. It codes for CASSPLAAADTQYF.

The table lists this clonotype with many counts. The V gene is TRBV5-1, the J gene TRBJ2-7, with TRBD2 matching over 7 bases. Trimming took 0 bases from V and 0 from J; bases not matched to a gene: 6. Germline V lookup: CDR1 SGHRS, CDR2 YFSETQ. The CDR3 covers 16 residues. The chain's CDR3 is CASSLGWRGFSYEQYF. The CDR3 DNA reads TGCGCCAGCAGCTTGGGTTGGCGGGGGTTCTCCTACGAGCAGTACTTC.

The rearrangement uses TRBV2 and TRBJ2-3, with a weak D call TRBD2 (7 bases). From germline, CDR1 is SNHLY and CDR2 FYNNEI. CDR3 length: 14 residues. V lost 10 bases, J lost 5 bases, and 19 bases lay in between. For the CDR3, the DNA is TGTGCCAACATCCGAGGGGGGGCATTAGATACGCAGTATTTT. Translation: CANIRGGALDTQYF.

A word on this clonotype: A much larger clone sits a single nucleotide away, making a read error possible. This chain connects TRBV7-2 to TRBJ2-7; D is possibly TRBD2 (6 bases). Germline CDR1 reads SGHTA; CDR2 reads FQGNSA. This CDR3 has 15 amino acids. CDR3 sequence: CAGSLWGGETYEQYF. The CDR3 nucleotides are TGTGCCGGCAGCCTCTGGGGAGGAGAAACCTACGAGCAGTACTTC.

Notes on this clonotype: The junction does not match germline at one end; this may be a read error. The chain is built from TRBV5-1 and TRBJ1-2, with no clear D. The CDR3 is 16 residues long. Germline lookup yields CDR1 SGHRS and CDR2 YFSETQ. CDR3: CVSSLGDNQVNYGYTF. CDR3 in DNA: TGCGTCAGCAGCTTGGGAGACAACCAAGTTAACTATGGCTACACCTTC.

This clonotype has ten or more counts. The CDR3 DNA is TGCGCCAGCAGCCAAGGGCGGACGGGGCAGCCCCAGCATTTT. The encoded protein is CASSQGRTGQPQHF. The V call is TRBV4-1, the J call TRBJ1-5; D gene uncertain. Germline assignment: CDR1 MGHRA and CDR2 YSYEKL. Trimming took off 1 base at V and 7 bases at J, with 11 bases between the two ends. The CDR3 is 14 amino acids.

In its sample, this clonotype was seen many times. The chain employs TRBV20-1 and TRBJ2-7; TRBD1 might be the D (5 bases). In germline, CDR1 is DFQATT, CDR2 SNEGSKA (reference sequence). The CDR3 covers 17 residues. Trimming cost V 0 bases and J 6 bases, with 24 bases left between them. The CDR3 bases are TGCAGTGCTAGAGACGACCCCGACAGCACCCCCGTCTGCGAGCAGTACTTC. It specifies CSARDDPDSTPVCEQYF.

V and J are TRBV12-3 or TRBV12-4 and TRBJ2-3; 14 nucleotides line up with TRBD2. The junction had 11 bases not matched to a gene; V was cut back by 5 bases and J by 10 bases. The CDR3 is 16 residues long. CDR3 sequence: CASSVGTSGGLSAQYF. DNA of the CDR3: TGTGCCAGCAGTGTCGGGACTAGCGGGGGCCTTTCGGCGCAGTATTTT.

This clonotype was observed many times. This chain links TRBV6-2 or TRBV6-3 with TRBJ2-5; the match to TRBD1 covers 9 bases. This CDR3 is 16 amino acids long. Germline CDR1 is MNHEY and CDR2 is SVGEGT. J lost 1 base, V lost 6 bases, and 9 bases had no gene match. The DNA for the CDR3 is TGTGCCAGCAGAGGGACAGGGCTGATTTCCCAAGAGACCCAGTACTTC. Translated, it gives CASRGTGLISQETQYF.

This clonotype was seen only a few times. The CDR3 DNA is TGTGCCAGCAGCTTGGGGGGTAAACGCGAAGCTTTCTTT. Its protein is CASSLGGKREAFF. V and J are TRBV7-8 and TRBJ1-1, with TRBD1 as a possible D gene (5 bases). The CDR3 has 13 residues. The germline V and J ends were trimmed by 3 bases and 8 bases, with 13 bases remaining between them. Germline CDR1 is SGHVS and CDR2 is FQNEAQ.

Of note for this clonotype: It differs at one base from a far larger clone, so likely a read error. V usage is TRBV13 and J usage is TRBJ1-2; a weak D match, TRBD1 (5 bases). V was cut by 5 bases and J by 4 bases, with 14 bases left in between. The CDR3 loop spans 14 amino acids. Germline V lookup: CDR1 PRHDT, CDR2 FYEKMQ (reference sequence). The CDR3 DNA is TGTGCCAGCAGCCAAGTGGGGGGGGGCTATGGCTACACCTTC. Translated, it gives CASSQVGGGYGYTF.